These T cell receptor beta chains were read from a single sample in a study of human T cells and chemical hapten exposure. Via MiXCR, TCRdb re-called the RACE reads, giving one row per CDR3 protein. This table holds 100,000 or so distinct CDR3 sequences, roughly a tenth found once. The sequenced sample was whole blood, obtained in connection with sensitization to the hapten diphenylcyclopropenone (DPC). The source of these receptors is a man in his forties or fifties with alopecia areata. Some clones in this sample may be carry-over from other donors' samples. Both conserved end residues are part of each CDR3. A D gene is named only where the DNA matches it firmly. Clone size is stated in some rows and not others, as once, few, many or a class when expanded.

CDR3	DNA	size	V	length	D	J
CASSLSGTSTDTQYF	TGCGCCAGCAGCCTCTCCGGGACTAGCACAGATACGCAGTATTTT	few	TRBV5-1	15	NA	TRBJ2-3
CAWRVPGQGGAFF	TGTGCCTGGAGAGTCCCGGGACAGGGGGGGGCTTTCTTT	NA	TRBV30	13	TRBD1	TRBJ1-1
CASLTAPATDTQYF	TGTGCCAGCTTGACAGCCCCTGCGACAGATACGCAGTATTTT	NA	TRBV6-1	14	NA	TRBJ2-3
CASSLQGAKHF	TGTGCCAGCAGTTTACAGGGGGCTAAGCACTTT	NA	TRBV12-3/TRBV12-4	11	TRBD1	TRBJ1-6
CASSRRPLTGSTDTQYF	TGTGCCAGCAGCCGTCGGCCCCTCACAGGGAGCACAGATACGCAGTATTTT	few	TRBV3-1	17	NA	TRBJ2-3
CASKLQGYGYTF	TGTGCCAGCAAATTACAGGGATATGGCTACACCTTC	few	TRBV6-6	12	NA	TRBJ1-2
CATSDGRDVSNQPQHF	TGTGCCACCAGTGATGGACGGGACGTTAGCAATCAGCCCCAGCATTTT	many	TRBV24-1	16	NA	TRBJ1-5
CASRPGTGGSGELFF	TGTGCCAGCAGGCCCGGGACAGGGGGCTCCGGGGAGCTGTTTTTT	NA	TRBV2	15	TRBD1	TRBJ2-2
CASRKGSREQYF	TGTGCCAGCAGGAAGGGATCTCGGGAGCAGTACTTC	NA	TRBV6-5	12	NA	TRBJ2-7
CAWSRESNQPQHF	TGTGCCTGGAGTAGGGAAAGCAATCAGCCCCAGCATTTT	many	TRBV30	13	NA	TRBJ1-5
CASTERPNYGYTF	TGTGCCAGCACCGAAAGACCTAACTATGGCTACACCTTC	few	TRBV6-5	13	NA	TRBJ1-2
CASSLGGGEANVLTF	TGCGCCAGCAGCTTGGGTGGGGGCGAGGCCAACGTCCTGACTTTC	NA	TRBV5-1	15	NA	TRBJ2-6
CASSYNTGQDTQYF	TGTGCCAGCAGTTACAATACAGGGCAAGATACGCAGTATTTT	many	TRBV6-5	14	NA	TRBJ2-3
CSTLGQGTEAFF	TGCAGCACCCTCGGACAGGGGACTGAAGCTTTCTTT	NA	TRBV29-1	12	TRBD1	TRBJ1-1
CASSQDIGGNIEQFF	TGCGCCAGCAGCCAAGATATAGGGGGGAACATTGAGCAGTTCTTC	few	TRBV4-3	15	NA	TRBJ2-1
CASSQLVVTDTQYF	TGCGCCAGCAGCCAACTTGTAGTTACAGATACGCAGTATTTT	many	TRBV4-1	14	NA	TRBJ2-3
CASSLGLAGGEDTQYF	TGTGCCAGCAGCTTGGGACTAGCGGGAGGTGAAGATACGCAGTATTTT	few	TRBV7-3	16	TRBD2	TRBJ2-3
CASSSWVGQGAYGYTF	TGTGCCAGCAGTTCGTGGGTGGGACAGGGGGCGTATGGCTACACCTTC	many	TRBV12-3/TRBV12-4	16	TRBD1	TRBJ1-2
CASSLGGGTDEKLFF	TGTGCCAGCAGCTTAGGAGGGGGGACGGATGAAAAACTGTTTTTT	few	TRBV7-9	15	NA	TRBJ1-4
CAVKSLREVGELFF	TGTGCCGTTAAGTCTCTGCGGGAGGTCGGGGAGCTGTTTTTT	few	TRBV19	14	TRBD2	TRBJ2-2
CASSLPNPGQVYWNEQFF	TGTGCCAGCAGCTTACCAAACCCGGGACAGGTTTATTGGAATGAGCAGTTCTTC	few	TRBV5-6	18	TRBD1	TRBJ2-1
CSVSPGSTDTQYF	TGCAGCGTTTCCCCTGGGAGCACAGATACGCAGTATTTT	NA	TRBV29-1	13	NA	TRBJ2-3
CASSLLQAGGRDEQYF	TGCGCCAGCAGCCTCTTACAAGCGGGAGGGCGCGACGAGCAGTACTTC	few	TRBV4-1	16	TRBD2	TRBJ2-7
CSASLWTGGIETEAFF	TGCAGTGCTAGTTTATGGACAGGGGGCATCGAAACTGAAGCTTTCTTT	many	TRBV20-1	16	TRBD1	TRBJ1-1
CSADQANTEAFF	TGCAGTGCTGATCAAGCGAACACTGAAGCTTTCTTT	NA	TRBV20-1	12	NA	TRBJ1-1
CASSGQRKRAGVPYEQYF	TGTGCCAGCAGTGGGCAAAGGAAGCGAGCGGGAGTACCCTACGAGCAGTACTTC	NA	TRBV25-1	18	TRBD2	TRBJ2-7
CASSLREVGELFF	TGTGCCAGCAGCTTGCGGGAGGTCGGGGAGCTGTTTTTT	few	TRBV5-6	13	TRBD2	TRBJ2-2
CASSLGGVTATNEKLFF	TGTGCCAGCAGCTTGGGGGGGGTCACAGCAACTAATGAAAAACTGTTTTTT	NA	TRBV5-4	17	NA	TRBJ1-4
CASSLDSGSSDTQYF	TGTGCCAGCAGCCTGGATAGCGGGAGTTCAGATACGCAGTATTTT	few	TRBV3-1	15	TRBD2	TRBJ2-3
CASSYEYKVGRTGWGYGYTF	TGTGCCAGCAGTTACGAATACAAAGTCGGTAGAACAGGATGGGGCTATGGCTACACCTTC	NA	TRBV6-6	20	NA	TRBJ1-2
CASSTQGGNQPQHF	TGTGCCAGCTCTACACAGGGAGGCAATCAGCCCCAGCATTTT	few	TRBV18	14	NA	TRBJ1-5
CASSQAGRTLPSGNTIYF	TGCGCCAGCAGCCAAGCGGGAAGGACGCTTCCTAGTGGAAACACCATATATTTT	NA	TRBV4-1	18	NA	TRBJ1-3
CASSYYRNTGELFF	TGTGCCAGCAGTTACTACAGGAACACCGGGGAGCTGTTTTTT	few	TRBV6-5	14	NA	TRBJ2-2
CASSRARGNQPQHF	TGTGCCAGCTCGAGGGCTAGAGGCAATCAGCCCCAGCATTTT	few	TRBV6-5	14	NA	TRBJ1-5
CSASEAISGANVLTF	TGCAGTGCTAGCGAGGCGATATCTGGGGCCAACGTCCTGACTTTC	medium-sized	TRBV20-1	15	NA	TRBJ2-6
CSAGGFRDTQYF	TGCAGTGCTGGGGGCTTTCGGGATACGCAGTATTTT	many	TRBV20-1	12	NA	TRBJ2-3
CAWSVLYEQYF	TGTGCCTGGAGTGTACTCTACGAGCAGTACTTC	NA	TRBV30	11	NA	TRBJ2-7
CASSDGGPGGDEQFF	TGCGCCAGCAGTGACGGGGGCCCCGGCGGGGATGAGCAGTTCTTC	NA	TRBV10-1	15	NA	TRBJ2-1
CASSQDVGTYGELFF	TGTGCCAGCAGCCAAGACGTGGGAACGTACGGGGAGCTGTTTTTT	few	TRBV3-1	15	NA	TRBJ2-2
CASSPYPGAAHEQFF	TGTGCCAGCAGCCCCTATCCAGGAGCGGCCCATGAGCAGTTCTTC	few	TRBV7-2	15	NA	TRBJ2-1
CAWSETMGAPLHF	TGTGCCTGGAGTGAAACGATGGGGGCACCCCTCCACTTT	few	TRBV30	13	NA	TRBJ1-6
CASSLGFRNIQYF	TGTGCCAGCAGCTTGGGGTTCCGAAACATTCAGTACTTC	NA	TRBV5-6	13	NA	TRBJ2-4
CASSLASSGNEQFF	TGTGCCAGCAGCTTGGCCTCTAGCGGGAATGAGCAGTTCTTC	few	TRBV5-5	14	TRBD2	TRBJ2-1
CASSESPSGLAGAEQFF	TGCGCCAGCAGTGAGTCGCCTTCGGGACTAGCGGGAGCTGAGCAGTTCTTC	NA	TRBV10-2	17	TRBD2	TRBJ2-1
CATSRDRVDSGYTF	TGTGCCACCAGCCGAGACAGGGTTGATTCTGGCTACACCTTC	many	TRBV15	14	TRBD1	TRBJ1-2
CASSEGGGSTYNEQFF	TGTGCCAGCAGTGAAGGCGGCGGGAGCACTTACAATGAGCAGTTCTTC	few	TRBV2	16	TRBD2	TRBJ2-1
CAISEGGSGVQETQYF	TGTGCCATCAGTGAGGGGGGTAGCGGGGTCCAAGAGACCCAGTACTTC	NA	TRBV10-3	16	TRBD2	TRBJ2-5
CASSLWGTGANVLTF	TGTGCCAGCAGCTTGTGGGGCACTGGGGCCAACGTCCTGACTTTC	few	TRBV7-2	15	NA	TRBJ2-6
CASSFLGEQFF	TGTGCCAGCAGTTTCCTGGGGGAGCAGTTCTTC	few	TRBV12-3/TRBV12-4	11	NA	TRBJ2-1
CASRALAASYNEQFF	TGTGCCAGCAGGGCACTAGCGGCCTCCTACAATGAGCAGTTCTTC	NA	TRBV27	15	TRBD2	TRBJ2-1
CASSQYGLVTEAFF	TGTGCCAGCAGCCAATACGGTTTGGTCACTGAAGCTTTCTTT	few	TRBV4-2	14	NA	TRBJ1-1
CASSLQGADNQPQHF	TGCGCCAGCAGCTTGCAGGGGGCTGATAATCAGCCCCAGCATTTT	NA	TRBV5-1	15	TRBD1	TRBJ1-5
CASSPGLADNEQFF	TGTGCCAGCTCACCCGGACTAGCCGACAATGAGCAGTTCTTC	few	TRBV18	14	TRBD2	TRBJ2-1
CSARHRAATEAFF	TGCAGTGCTAGGCACAGGGCGGCCACTGAAGCTTTCTTT	many	TRBV20-1	13	NA	TRBJ1-1
CASSGLAVLTDTQYF	TGTGCCAGCAGTGGTCTCGCAGTACTTACAGATACGCAGTATTTT	NA	TRBV27	15	NA	TRBJ2-3
CASSSRGRREDADTQYF	TGTGCCAGCAGTTCCCGCGGGAGGCGGGAGGACGCAGATACGCAGTATTTT	NA	TRBV6-5	17	TRBD2	TRBJ2-3
CASSYGTDTQYF	TGTGCCAGCAGTTACGGAACAGATACGCAGTATTTT	few	TRBV6-6	12	NA	TRBJ2-3